The 21 T cell receptor beta chains presented below share a single source sample, sequenced in a study of T cells in Graves' hyperthyroidism and ophthalmopathy. TCR beta CDR3 regions were amplified from RNA transcripts. Initially, a first-round RT-PCR of the TCR CDR3 employed the HTBI primer set. TCRdb independently ran MiXCR on the multiplex PCR reads; one entry per CDR3 protein. Among over 150,000 distinct CDR3 sequences listed, over 15% were seen once. The sequenced material came from blood. All receptors come from a woman between 45 and 65 years old with Graves' hyperthyroidism.

This clonotype appeared many times. The genes are TRBV7-6 and TRBJ2-5; D gene ambiguous. Germline CDR1 reads SGHVS; CDR2 reads FNYEAQ. The V gene lost 1 base and the J gene lost 4 bases, with 7 bases spanning the gap. The CDR3 loop spans 13 amino acids. The CDR3 protein is CASSLEAPETQYF. CDR3 nucleotides: TGTGCCAGCAGCTTAGAGGCTCCAGAGACCCAGTACTTC.

Note on this clonotype: A much larger clone lies a single base off, so this may be a read error. V and J are TRBV6-1 and TRBJ1-5; D may be TRBD1 (5 bases). Germline V lookup: CDR1 MNHNS, CDR2 SASEGT. V dropped 5 bases and J dropped 4 bases, with 18 bases sitting between them. The CDR3 sequence is 16 residues long. The CDR3 loop reads CASSHSFSGGNQPQHF. DNA of the CDR3: TGTGCCAGCAGTCATAGTTTCAGCGGGGGAAATCAGCCCCAGCATTTT.

This clonotype showed up many times. V and J are TRBV3-1 and TRBJ2-1; 10 bases line up with TRBD2. There are 15 residues in the CDR3. J lost 9 bases, V lost 6 bases, and 11 bases had no gene match. Germline V CDR1 and CDR2: LGHDT, YNNKEL (reference sequence). The CDR3: CASRLSGGALGEQFF. The CDR3 region has the DNA TGTGCCAGCAGGCTAAGCGGGGGGGCTCTCGGTGAGCAGTTCTTC.

The rearrangement joins TRBV28 to TRBJ1-5; the D gene is possibly TRBD1 (5 bases). The CDR3 extends over 20 amino acids. Germline loops: CDR1 MDHEN, CDR2 SYDVKM. Trimming removed 4 bases at V and 0 bases at J, with 25 bases between. CDR3 DNA sequence: TGTGCCAGCAGTTCTTATCGGGACGCGCACGCGATTTATAGCAATCAGCCCCAGCATTTT. Translating gives CASSSYRDAHAIYSNQPQHF.

This clonotype was seen repeatedly, ten times or more. This CDR3 reads CASSLIEETQYF. The DNA for the CDR3 is TGTGCCAGTAGTCTCATCGAAGAGACCCAGTACTTC. The chain has TRBV2 and TRBJ2-5, with D unresolved. Germline V gene lookup returns CDR1 SNHLY and CDR2 FYNNEI. Trimming removed 9 bases at V and 3 bases at J, with 11 bases between. The CDR3 covers 12 residues.

This clonotype is medium-sized by share. The V gene is TRBV28, the J gene TRBJ1-5; a weak D match, TRBD1 (5 bases). V lost 7 bases and J 1 base, leaving 11 bases between the germline ends. This CDR3 contains 14 residues. Germline assignment: CDR1 MDHEN and CDR2 SYDVKM. In nucleotides, the CDR3 is TGTGCCAGCACCACCTGGGACAGCAATCAGCCCCAGCATTTT. Its translation is CASTTWDSNQPQHF.

V usage is TRBV11-1 and J usage is TRBJ1-1; D perhaps matches TRBD1 (6 bases). The CDR3 is 15 residues long. Per germline, CDR1 SGHAT and CDR2 FQDESV (reference sequence). The ends were cut back, 1 base at V and 0 bases at J, with 9 bases in the middle. CDR3 coding DNA: TGTGCCAGCAGCTTAGTAGGACAGCTGAACACTGAAGCTTTCTTT. It yields the protein CASSLVGQLNTEAFF.

V gene TRBV3-1 combines with J gene TRBJ1-2; TRBD1 agrees at 9 bases. V shed 1 base and J 9 bases; nucleotides not matched to a gene: 3. The germline V gene encodes CDR1 LGHDT and CDR2 YNNKEL (reference sequence). The CDR3 spans 13 residues. The CDR3 region is CASSQVTGGSYTF. The DNA of the CDR3 is TGTGCCAGCAGCCAAGTGACAGGGGGGAGCTACACCTTC.

This clonotype has only a few counts. The chain employs TRBV5-1 and TRBJ1-4; D call uncertain. Germline assignment: CDR1 SGHRS and CDR2 YFSETQ. V was cut by 0 bases and J by 8 bases, with 11 bases left in between. The CDR3 length is 14 residues. The CDR3: CASSLGDLGEKLFF. The CDR3 nucleotides read TGCGCCAGCAGCTTGGGAGACTTGGGGGAAAAACTGTTTTTT.

This clonotype was found many times. V is TRBV20-1 and J is TRBJ1-1; D is uncertain. Trimming took 0 bases from V and 2 from J, leaving 7 bases between them. Germline V gives CDR1 DFQATT, CDR2 SNEGSKA (reference sequence). CDR3 length equals 13 residues. In nucleotides, the CDR3 is TGCAGTGCTAGAGATGGCAAAAACACTGAAGCTTTCTTT. This sequence encodes CSARDGKNTEAFF.

In this sample, this clonotype turned up many times. The chain recombines TRBV28 with TRBJ1-2, with D possibly being TRBD1 (6 bases). This CDR3 is 13 amino acids long. The germline V gene has CDR1 MDHEN and CDR2 SYDVKM. Trimming left V 6 bases short and J 7 bases short, with 15 bases between. CDR3: CASRGQDSFGYTF. The CDR3 DNA reads as TGTGCCAGCAGGGGTCAGGACAGTTTTGGCTACACCTTC.

The sample holds many counts of this clonotype. The chain couples TRBV7-9 to TRBJ1-4; a weak D match, TRBD1 (6 bases). The CDR3 spans 15 residues. Germline CDR1 SEHNR, CDR2 FQNEAQ (reference sequence). V shed 8 bases and J shed 8 bases, with 21 bases lying between them. For the CDR3, the DNA is TGTGCCAGCCTCCCCACCGACAGGCCGGGAGAAAAACTGTTTTTT. This translates into CASLPTDRPGEKLFF.

This clonotype has at least ten counts. This rearrangement joins TRBV12-5 to TRBJ1-2; 9 nucleotides line up with TRBD1. Germline CDR1 is LGHNT and CDR2 is FRNRAP. V lost 5 bases and J lost 4; bases outside the gene matches: 5. CDR3 size: 14 residues. CDR3 region: CASGPVGQGYGYTF. CDR3 coding DNA: TGTGCTAGTGGTCCCGTGGGACAGGGCTATGGCTACACCTTC.

CDR3 in DNA: TGTGCCAGCAGTTCGAGACTAGCGGTCACAGATACGCAGTATTTT. It encodes CASSSRLAVTDTQYF. This chain uses TRBV28 with TRBJ2-3; 9 positions match TRBD2. Trimming cost V 4 bases and J 2 bases; bases outside gene matches: 4. The CDR3 is 15 residues long. The germline gives CDR1 MDHEN, CDR2 SYDVKM. The full variable domain, rest sourced from reference TRBV28 and TRBJ2-3, is DVKVTQSSRYLVKRTGEKVFLECVQDMDHENMFWYRQDPGLGLRLIYFSYDVKMKEKGDIPEGYSVSREKKERFSLILESASTNQTSMYLCASSSRLAVTDTQYFGPGTRLTVL.

This clonotype was counted a few times. This rearrangement joins TRBV20-1 to TRBJ1-2; D is unclear. V was pared by 2 bases and J by 5 bases, with 9 bases between. Germline V gene data show CDR1 as DFQATT and CDR2 as SNEGSKA (reference sequence). This CDR3 spans 12 amino acids. CDR3 region: CSARSHLYGYTF. CDR3 coding DNA: TGCAGTGCTAGAAGTCATCTTTATGGCTACACCTTC.

The table lists this clonotype with many counts. This rearrangement joins TRBV7-6 to TRBJ1-6; a weak D match, TRBD1 (5 bases). This CDR3 is 13 amino acids long. Germline V gives CDR1 SGHVS, CDR2 FNYEAQ. V was clipped by 8 bases and J by 9 bases, with 14 bases between them. The CDR3 DNA sequence: TGTGCCAGCCCTGCCGGGACCCTTTCACCCCTCCACTTT. It is translated as CASPAGTLSPLHF. Together with reference TRBV7-6 and TRBJ1-6, the CDR3 gives the full variable domain: GAGVSQSPRYKVTKRGQDVALRCDPISGHVSLYWYRQALGQGPEFLTYFNYEAQQDKSGLPNDRFSAERPEGSISTLTIQRTEQRDSAMYRCASPAGTLSPLHFGNGTRLTVT.

This clonotype was seen repeatedly, ten times or more. The genes are TRBV20-1 and TRBJ2-7; D is undetermined. Trimming left V 0 bases short and J 4 bases short, with 10 bases between. The germline CDR1 and CDR2 sequences are DFQATT and SNEGSKA (reference sequence). The CDR3 length is 13 residues. Here the CDR3 reads CSARDTLRYEQYF. CDR3 nucleotide sequence: TGCAGTGCTAGAGATACCCTCAGGTACGAGCAGTACTTC.

This clonotype came up many times. The rearrangement uses TRBV24-1 and TRBJ1-4; tentative D call: TRBD1 (5 bases). Per the germline V gene, CDR1 is KGHDR and CDR2 is SFDVKD. V was pared by 3 bases and J by 4 bases, with 14 bases between. The CDR3 contains 16 residues. CDR3 in DNA: TGTGCCACCAGTGATGGGGGAACCGTTCTTAATGAAAAACTGTTTTTT. This sequence encodes CATSDGGTVLNEKLFF.

CDR3: CASSLWRSSYNEQFF. The CDR3 region has the DNA TGTGCCAGCAGTTTATGGAGATCCTCCTACAATGAGCAGTTCTTC. J is TRBJ2-1 and V is TRBV28; D is ambiguous. This CDR3 region has 15 residues. Germline V gene lookup returns CDR1 MDHEN and CDR2 SYDVKM. V dropped 0 bases and J dropped 0 bases, with 6 bases sitting between them. The whole variable domain, remainder taken from reference TRBV28 and TRBJ2-1, is DVKVTQSSRYLVKRTGEKVFLECVQDMDHENMFWYRQDPGLGLRLIYFSYDVKMKEKGDIPEGYSVSREKKERFSLILESASTNQTSMYLCASSLWRSSYNEQFFGPGTRLTVL.

Ten or more counts support this clonotype. This sequence joins TRBV19 and TRBJ1-4, with D unresolved. The CDR3 has 15 residues. Trimming took 5 bases from V and 0 from J, leaving 10 bases between them. Germline-derived CDR1 and CDR2 are LNHDA and SQIVND (reference sequence). CDR3 sequence reads: CASSWGTATNEKLFF. Written as DNA, the CDR3 is TGTGCCAGTAGTTGGGGTACCGCAACTAATGAAAAACTGTTTTTT.

This clonotype came up once. The chain recombines TRBV4-2 with TRBJ2-6, with D unclear. Trimming took 1 base from V and 2 from J, leaving 12 bases between them. The germline CDR1 and CDR2 sequences are LGHNA and YNFKEQ. The CDR3 is 17 residues long. CDR3 DNA sequence: TGTGCCAGCAGCCAAGCGATTCCGGAACCTGGGGCCAACGTCCTGACTTTC. Protein sequence: CASSQAIPEPGANVLTF.